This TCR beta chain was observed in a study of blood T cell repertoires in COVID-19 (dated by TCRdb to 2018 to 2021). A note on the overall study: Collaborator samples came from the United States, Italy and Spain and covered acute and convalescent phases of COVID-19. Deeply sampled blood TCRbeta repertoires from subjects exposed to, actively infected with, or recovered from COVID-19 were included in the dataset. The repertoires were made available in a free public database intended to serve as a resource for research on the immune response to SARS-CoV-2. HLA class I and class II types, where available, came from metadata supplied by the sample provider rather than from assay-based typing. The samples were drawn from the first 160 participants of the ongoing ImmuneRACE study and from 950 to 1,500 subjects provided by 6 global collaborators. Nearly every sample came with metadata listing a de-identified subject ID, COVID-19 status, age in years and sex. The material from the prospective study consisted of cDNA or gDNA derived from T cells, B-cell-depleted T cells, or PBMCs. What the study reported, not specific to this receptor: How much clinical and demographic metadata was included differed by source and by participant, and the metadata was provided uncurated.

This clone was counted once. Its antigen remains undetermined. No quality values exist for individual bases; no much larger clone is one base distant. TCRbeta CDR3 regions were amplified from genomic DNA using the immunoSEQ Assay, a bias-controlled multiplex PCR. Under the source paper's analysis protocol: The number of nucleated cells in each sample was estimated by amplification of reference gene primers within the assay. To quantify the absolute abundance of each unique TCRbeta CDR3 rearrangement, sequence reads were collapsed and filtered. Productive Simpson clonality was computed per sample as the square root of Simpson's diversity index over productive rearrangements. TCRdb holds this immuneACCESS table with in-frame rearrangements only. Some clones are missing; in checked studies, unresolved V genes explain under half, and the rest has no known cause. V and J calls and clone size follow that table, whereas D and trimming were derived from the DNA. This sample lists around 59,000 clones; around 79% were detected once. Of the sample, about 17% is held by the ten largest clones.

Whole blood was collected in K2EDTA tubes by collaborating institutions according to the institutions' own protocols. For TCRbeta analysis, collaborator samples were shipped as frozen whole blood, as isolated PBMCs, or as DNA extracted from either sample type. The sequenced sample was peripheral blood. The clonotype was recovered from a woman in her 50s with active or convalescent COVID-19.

Here is the DNA: TGTGCCAGCAGCCAACCGGACAGTTACGTCTCTGGCTACACCTTC. This gives the protein CASSQPDSYVSGYTF. The chain is assembled from TRBV3-1 (or the pseudogene TRBV3-2) and TRBJ1-2; a tentative D call is TRBD1 (6 bases match). The CDR3, from cysteine to phenylalanine, totals 15 residues. The sequence is cut down to CDR3 DNA, 45 bases in frame from base 1. The germline V gene (reference sequence) specifies LGHDT as CDR1 and YNNKEL as CDR2. V is cut by 2 bases and J by 7 bases, and the space between the germline ends is 17 bases.